This TCR beta chain was sequenced for a study of CD8+ T cells in alopecia areata. The sequencing template was cDNA reverse transcribed from extracted RNA. Only in-frame clones appear in the TCRdb table, and some are missing; sequencing was by immunoSEQ multiplex PCR. The data hold hundreds of thousands of clones, with over 60% observed a single time. Treatment indicated: oral pan-JAK inhibitor, 5-10 mg twice daily. The CDR3 runs to 13 residues. Germline-derived CDR1 and CDR2 are SQVTM and ANQGSEA. The V and J ends lost 6 bases and 6 bases respectively, with 15 bases between them. The sequencing here drew on CD4+ T cells sorted from blood, taken at week 44, from a patient treated with tofacitinib. The source is a human donor with alopecia areata. The chain carries TRBV29-1 and TRBJ1-5, with D tentatively TRBD1 (6 bases). CDR3 nucleotides: TGCAGCGTGGGCGAAGGGGGAGGTCAGCCCCAGCATTTT. Translation gives CSVGEGGGQPQHF.